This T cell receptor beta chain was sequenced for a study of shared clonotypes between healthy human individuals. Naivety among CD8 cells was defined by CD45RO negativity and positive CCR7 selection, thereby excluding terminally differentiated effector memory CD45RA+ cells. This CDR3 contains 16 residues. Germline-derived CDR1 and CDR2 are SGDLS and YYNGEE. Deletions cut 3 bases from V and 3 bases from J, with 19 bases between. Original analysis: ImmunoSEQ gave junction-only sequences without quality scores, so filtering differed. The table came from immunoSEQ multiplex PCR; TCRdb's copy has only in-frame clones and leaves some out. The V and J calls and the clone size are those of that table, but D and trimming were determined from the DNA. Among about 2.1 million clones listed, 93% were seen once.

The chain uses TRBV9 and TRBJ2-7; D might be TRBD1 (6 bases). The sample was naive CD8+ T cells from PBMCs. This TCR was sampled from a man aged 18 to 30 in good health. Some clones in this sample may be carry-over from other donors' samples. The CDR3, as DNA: TGTGCCAGCAGCGAGGGGGACGGCAGGGCCTACTACGAGCAGTACTTC. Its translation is CASSEGDGRAYYEQYF.